The 12 T cell receptor beta chains below were found in one sample sequenced in a study of technical replicates of blood from a few donors. Some clones are missing from TCRdb's copy, which holds only in-frame ones; the method was immunoSEQ multiplex PCR. The repertoire consists of 60,000 to 70,000 clones, with approximately 83% occurring once and the leading ten covering 5%. The sample consisted of PBMCs. The origin of the receptors is a human donor in good health. Some clones in this sample may be carry-over from other donors' samples.

In its sample, this clone was seen a few times. The chain employs TRBV7-8 and TRBJ1-6; 7 bases match TRBD1. The CDR3 totals 16 residues. V trimming: 6 bases; J trimming: 2 bases; junction bases outside the gene matches: 7. Germline V lookup: CDR1 SGHVS, CDR2 FQNEAQ. The CDR3 protein is CASRLVGTAYNSPLHF. In nucleotides, the CDR3 is TGTGCCAGCAGACTAGTCGGGACAGCCTATAATTCACCCCTCCACTTT.

The chain links TRBV27 to TRBJ1-2; TRBD1 matches 9 bases. The V gene's germline CDR1 is MNHEY and CDR2 SMNVEV (reference sequence). CDR3 length: 18 amino acids. The ends lost 7 bases at V and 4 bases at J; junction bases unmatched: 19. The CDR3 DNA reads TGTGCCAGCACACACAGGGGGCGAGGATTAAGGAGGACCTATGGCTACACCTTC. This gives the protein CASTHRGRGLRRTYGYTF.

The chain combines TRBV9 with TRBJ2-2; D might be TRBD2 (5 bases). Between the trimmed V and J ends, which lost 0 bases and 13 bases, there was a span of 16 bases. The CDR3 has 14 amino acids. Germline CDR1 SGDLS, CDR2 YYNGEE. CDR3 sequence: CASSVEAGFAGLFF. The CDR3 coding sequence is TGTGCCAGCAGCGTAGAGGCAGGTTTCGCGGGGCTGTTTTTT.

DNA for the CDR3: TGTGCCAGCAGCAACACCGGGACAGAGAGTGAAAAACTGTTTTTT. It codes for CASSNTGTESEKLFF. The rearrangement links TRBV7-9 to TRBJ1-4, with 7 bases that match TRBD1. This CDR3 is built from 15 residues. The germline gives CDR1 SEHNR, CDR2 FQNEAQ (reference sequence). With 5 bases clipped from V and 7 bases from J, the junction kept 10 bases outside the gene matches. Full variable domain (rest looked up from reference TRBV7-9 and TRBJ1-4): DTGVSQNPRHKITKRGQNVTFRCDPISEHNRLYWYRQTLGQGPEFLTYFQNEAQLEKSRLLSDRFSAERPKGSFSTLEIQRTEQGDSAMYLCASSNTGTESEKLFFGSGTQLSVL.

J is TRBJ1-2 and V is TRBV5-8; TRBD1 matches at 9 bases. The V gene end was trimmed by 4 bases and the J gene end by 5 bases; junction bases not matched to a gene: 3. Per germline, CDR1 SGHTS and CDR2 YDEGEE. CDR3 length: 13 amino acids. The CDR3: CASSRTGEYGYTF. Written as DNA, the CDR3 is TGTGCCAGCAGCCGGACAGGGGAGTATGGCTACACCTTC. The variable domain in full, completed from reference TRBV5-8 and TRBJ1-2, reads EAGVTQSPTHLIKTRGQQATLRCSPISGHTSVYWYQQALGLGLQFLLWYDEGEERNRGNFPPRFSGRQFPNYSSELNVNALELEDSALYLCASSRTGEYGYTFGSGTRLTVV.

The chain couples TRBV5-1 to TRBJ2-7; TRBD1 matches at 7 bases. The CDR3 loop spans 15 amino acids. V lost 2 bases and J lost 0; bases outside the gene matches: 5. Germline assignment: CDR1 SGHRS and CDR2 YFSETQ. Here the CDR3 reads CASSLAGTASYEQYF. CDR3 coding DNA: TGCGCCAGCAGCTTAGCCGGGACAGCCTCCTACGAGCAGTACTTC.

This rearrangement joins TRBV11-3 to TRBJ2-7; D not resolved. V gave up 3 bases and J gave up 3 bases, with 9 bases separating them. From germline, CDR1 is SGHNT and CDR2 YENEEA. This CDR3 is 13 amino acids long. CDR3 bases: TGTGCCAGCAGCTTTGGAGAATTCTACGAGCAGTACTTC. This codes for CASSFGEFYEQYF.

This clone came up a few times. The rearrangement uses TRBV4-3 and TRBJ2-1; D unresolved. The V end was cut by 2 bases, the J end by 3 bases, with 8 bases between. The length of the CDR3 is 14 residues. Germline V gene sequence: CDR1 LGHNA, CDR2 YSLEER. The CDR3 loop reads CASSQQRYYNEQFF. The DNA for the CDR3 is TGCGCCAGCAGCCAACAGAGGTACTACAATGAGCAGTTCTTC.

J is TRBJ1-2 and V is TRBV13; D perhaps matches TRBD1 (6 bases). This CDR3 region has 14 residues. V was clipped by 5 bases and J by 5 bases, with 15 bases between them. Per the germline V gene, CDR1 is PRHDT and CDR2 is FYEKMQ (reference sequence). CDR3 region: CASSTIRGSYGYTF. CDR3 DNA: TGTGCCAGCAGCACCATCAGGGGAAGTTATGGCTACACCTTC.

The J gene is TRBJ2-7, the V gene TRBV27; 11 bases match TRBD2. Per germline, CDR1 MNHEY and CDR2 SMNVEV (reference sequence). This CDR3 comprises 14 residues. With V trimmed by 6 bases and J by 4 bases, 5 bases remained unmatched. The CDR3 is CASRIAGGQYEQYF. CDR3 DNA: TGTGCCAGCAGGATAGCGGGGGGGCAGTACGAGCAGTACTTC.

The V and J genes are TRBV19 and TRBJ2-7; 7 nucleotides match TRBD1. The V segment lost 4 bases and the J segment 0 bases; nucleotides outside the gene matches: 9. The CDR3 runs to 16 residues. Germline assignment: CDR1 LNHDA and CDR2 SQIVND (reference sequence). This CDR3 is CASSTSEGATSYEQYF. The CDR3 nucleotides read TGTGCCAGTAGTACCTCCGAGGGGGCCACCTCCTACGAGCAGTACTTC.

The chain is built from TRBV6-6 and TRBJ2-3; maybe TRBD2 (5 bases). The V gene lost 0 bases and the J gene lost 5 bases, with 6 bases spanning the gap. This CDR3 region has 13 residues. Germline lookup yields CDR1 MNHNY and CDR2 SVGAGI (reference sequence). The CDR3 loop reads CASSYSEVDTQYF. CDR3 sequence (DNA): TGTGCCAGCAGTTACTCGGAGGTAGATACGCAGTATTTT.